This T cell receptor (beta chain) derives from a study of post-analysis software for immune sequencing data (dated by TCRdb to the mid-2010s). Study-level background: The recorded disease courses included relapsing-remitting, secondary progressive and progressive-relapsing multiple sclerosis, and some patients had no subtype annotation. A subset of samples was prepared in parallel using single-end sample barcoding, then pooled and co-amplified after Illumina adapter ligation. The patient repertoires were set against around ten previously published healthy control repertoires from donors whose ages ranged from about 6 to 27 years.

Trimming takes 5 bases off V and 5 bases off J; junction bases not matched to a gene: 7. From the cysteine up to the phenylalanine, the CDR3 has a length of 14 residues. Kept here is only the CDR3 DNA, which spans 42 bases and is read in frame from base 1. To demonstrate the VDJtools post-analysis software, the study profiled TCR beta repertoires from the peripheral blood of around 13 young patients with multiple sclerosis. The multiple sclerosis patients were children and adolescents ranging in age from about 6 to 16 years. General findings and caveats noted by the study authors: The multiple sclerosis patient group was slightly younger than the control group. Direct clustering with F measure showed strong co-clustering of samples prepared in the same batch, prompting a batch-effect correction. Four to six TRBV segments, including TRBV5-6, TRBV5-1 and TRBV20-1, were significantly more frequent in patients than controls. Significantly lower normalized Chao1 diversity was found in multiple sclerosis patients than in controls, suggesting substantial peripheral T-cell clonal expansion.

With regard to this clonotype: The clone's antigen remains unknown. No base quality values were provided; no much bigger clone lies one nucleotide off.

The method behind the library was PCR. TCRdb names Illumina HiSeq 2500 as the instrument used. To reduce PCR and sequencing biases, unique molecular identifiers were incorporated into the TCR beta cDNA libraries. Per 1 to 10 million input T cells, roughly 0.5 million cDNA molecules were obtained, such that each molecule approximated one T cell. The same protocol used for the earlier healthy control dataset was applied to prepare and sequence the patient libraries. Within a given batch, samples were prepared together, multiplexed and sequenced on the same HiSeq lane. The paper's processing steps were these. Raw barcoded reads were processed with MIGEC, and single-read molecular identifier groups were discarded before consensus assembly and CDR3 extraction. VDJtools was used for post-analysis of the clonotype tables, and diversity was normalized by down-sampling every dataset to the size of the smallest sample. To correct batch-related cross-sample contamination, repertoire overlap clustering matched CDR3 amino acid sequences but not nucleotide sequences. TCRdb reran the public reads through fastp at Q25 and MiXCR, keeping productive beta chains. All rows with the same CDR3 protein become a single entry with the most common DNA and genes. The V and J calls follow TCRdb's processing rather than the paper's. The sample table shows roughly 870,000 distinct CDR3 sequences, and around 50% are seen once. Roughly 4.4% of the sample comes from the top ten.

The clonotype originates from a girl between 5 and 17 years old with multiple sclerosis. Sample: blood. The sequence is built from TRBV12-3 or TRBV12-4 and TRBJ2-5; 8 central bases correspond to TRBD2. This receptor has the CDR3 CASSQPGLGETQYF. The nucleotide sequence is given as TGTGCCAGCAGTCAGCCGGGACTAGGGGAGACCCAGTACTTC.